This TCR beta chain derives from a study of blood T cell repertoires in COVID-19. The assay was immunoSEQ multiplex PCR, and TCRdb's table has in-frame clones only and misses some. The sample includes tens of thousands of clones, 84% of them seen just once. V shed 3 bases and J shed 6 bases, with 12 bases lying between them. Germline values: CDR1 LGHDT, CDR2 YNNKEL (reference sequence). CDR3 length equals 15 residues. This clone is a singleton in its sample. V usage is TRBV3-1 (or the pseudogene TRBV3-2) and J usage is TRBJ1-6, with a tentative D call TRBD1 (5 bases). The receptor was derived from a human donor in a cohort sampled during active COVID-19. Sequenced material: peripheral blood. CDR3 sequence (DNA): TGTGCCAGCAGCCAGGGGGACTGGGGTAATTCACCCCTCCACTTT. It translates to CASSQGDWGNSPLHF.